This entry features one T cell receptor beta chain sequence. The source of the sample is a study of OX40 agonist ivuxolimab in advanced cancers. Only in-frame clones appear in the TCRdb table, and some are missing; sequencing was by immunoSEQ multiplex PCR. The sample shows approximately 68,000 clones, approximately 92% of them seen only once. This TCR derives from an adult with an advanced solid tumor such as melanoma, head and neck, liver or kidney cancer. This sample comprised CD4+ or CD8+ T cells sorted from blood, obtained in a trial of the OX40 agonist ivuxolimab.

CDR3 DNA: TGTGCCATCGCAGAGTTGGACAGCTCCTACGAGCAGTACTTC. Protein product: CAIAELDSSYEQYF. The chain employs TRBV5-4 and TRBJ2-7; a weak D match, TRBD1 (6 bases). This CDR3 contains 14 residues. The germline V gene has CDR1 SGHNT and CDR2 YYREEE (reference sequence). Trimming removed 9 bases at V and 0 bases at J, with 16 bases between.